The source of this TCR beta chain is a study of siplizumab effects on memory and regulatory T cells. Findings and caveats of the study: Treg origin accounted for an average of approximately 69% of mappable alloreactive CD4+ clones with siplizumab and about 27% in controls. Apparently more diverse than memory cells, naive T cells also seemed major alloresponse contributors. Siplizumab significantly reduced alloreactive sequences traceable to unstimulated CD4+ memory cells. Tregs proliferating in siplizumab cultures lacked confirmation of their suppressive function.

As to this clone: Its antigen is not known.

CDR3 length: 13 residues. Between the trimmed V and J ends, which lost 2 bases and 2 bases, there was a span of 6 bases. CDR1 is MNHEY, CDR2 SMNVEV, per germline (reference sequence). Profiled with immunoSEQ multiplex PCR; TCRdb holds only in-frame clones, not every one. The table lists some 100,000 clones, approximately 93% of them singletons. The sequencing sample was made of CD8+ T cells sorted from blood. The receptor's source is a human donor in good health. This chain links TRBV27 with TRBJ1-2; a possible D gene is TRBD1 (5 bases). The CDR3 reads CASSLRQNYGYTF. The DNA for the CDR3 is TGTGCCAGCAGTTTAAGACAGAACTATGGCTACACCTTC.